This T cell receptor beta chain was observed in a study of blood T cell repertoires in COVID-19. Across the study: Sources were T cells, B-cell-depleted T cells, or PBMCs; the material itself was cDNA or gDNA.

The ends were cut back, 1 base at V and 1 base at J, with 8 bases in the middle. Per germline, CDR1 LGHDT and CDR2 YNNKEL (reference sequence). The CDR3 extends over 15 amino acids. Exposed enrollees encountered a COVID-19 case at some point within 2 weeks before study entry. In the authors' methods: Nucleated cell number was recorded as an estimate derived from reference gene primer amplification. The table came from immunoSEQ multiplex PCR; TCRdb's copy has only in-frame clones and leaves some out. D and trimming come from the DNA, and the V and J calls and clone size come from that table. The sample records 250,000 to 300,000 clones, roughly nine tenths being singletons.

The sequence was collected from a woman between 50 and 59 years old who had been exposed to COVID-19. This chain connects TRBV3-1 (or the pseudogene TRBV3-2) to TRBJ1-3, with D possibly being TRBD1 (5 bases). Sequenced sample: PBMCs or T cells enriched from blood (not recorded which). CDR3 amino acids: CASSQAGTSGNTIYF. The DNA for the CDR3 is TGTGCCAGCAGCCAAGCTGGGACTTCTGGAAACACCATATATTTT.